This TCR beta chain was profiled in a study of control samples from healthy donors and cancer patients. The assay was immunoSEQ multiplex PCR, and TCRdb's table has in-frame clones only and misses some. The data hold roughly 120,000 clones, with roughly 89% observed a single time. The V and J ends lost 5 bases and 3 bases, in that order; junction bases with no gene match: 7. This CDR3 has 14 amino acids. CDR1 SGHDT and CDR2 YYEEEE come from the germline V gene. Sequenced material: blood. The chain couples TRBV5-6 to TRBJ2-7, with 8 bases matching TRBD1. The origin of this receptor is a woman aged 50 to 65 in good health. The CDR3 loop reads CASSWAGGDYEQYF. The CDR3 coding sequence is TGTGCCAGCAGTTGGGCAGGGGGCGACTACGAGCAGTACTTC.